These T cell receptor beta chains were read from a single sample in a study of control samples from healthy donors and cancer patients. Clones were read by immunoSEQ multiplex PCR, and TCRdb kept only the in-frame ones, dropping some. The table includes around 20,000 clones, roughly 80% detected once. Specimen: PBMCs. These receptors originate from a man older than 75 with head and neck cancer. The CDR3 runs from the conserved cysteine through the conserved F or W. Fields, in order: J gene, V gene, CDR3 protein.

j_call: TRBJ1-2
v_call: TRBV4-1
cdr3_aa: CASSTRDRLNYGYTF

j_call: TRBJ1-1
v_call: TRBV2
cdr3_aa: CASRGGTARPEAFF

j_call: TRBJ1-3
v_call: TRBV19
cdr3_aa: CASRQGFSGNTIYF

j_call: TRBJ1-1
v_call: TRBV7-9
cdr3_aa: CASRRSLGQTEAFF

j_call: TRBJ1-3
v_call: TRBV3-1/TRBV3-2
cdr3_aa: CASSQDSTGDPGNTIYF

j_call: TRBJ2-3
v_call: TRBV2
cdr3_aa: CASSEPGYSTDTQYF

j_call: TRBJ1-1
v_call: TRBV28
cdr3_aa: CASRTDRAVTEAFF

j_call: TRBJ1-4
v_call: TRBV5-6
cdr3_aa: CASSWGPLEKLFF

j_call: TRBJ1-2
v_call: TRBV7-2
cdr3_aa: CASSLNSREDGYTF

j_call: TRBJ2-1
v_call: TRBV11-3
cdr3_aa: CASSFRAGASYNEQFF

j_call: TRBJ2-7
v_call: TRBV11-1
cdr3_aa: CASSLASYEQYF

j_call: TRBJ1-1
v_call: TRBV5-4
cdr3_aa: CASHQYGGAFEAFF

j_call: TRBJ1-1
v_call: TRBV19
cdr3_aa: CASSYGQGGFMNTEAFF

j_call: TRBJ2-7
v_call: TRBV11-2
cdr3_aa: CASSSTYEQYF

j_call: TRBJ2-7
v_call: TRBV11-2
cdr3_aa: CASSSRGGTGGYEQYF

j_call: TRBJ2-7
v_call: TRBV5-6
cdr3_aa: CASSFLGPSYEQYF

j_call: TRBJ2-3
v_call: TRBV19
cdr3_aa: CASSILRTDTQYF

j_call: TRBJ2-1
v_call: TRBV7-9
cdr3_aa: CASSQTANEQFF

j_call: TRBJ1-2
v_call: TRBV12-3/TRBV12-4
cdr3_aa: CASSLNKGYGYTF

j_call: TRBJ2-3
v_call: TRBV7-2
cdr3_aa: CASSPKFGGDTQYF

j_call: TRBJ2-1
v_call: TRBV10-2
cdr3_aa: CASFSQGPGGDEQFF

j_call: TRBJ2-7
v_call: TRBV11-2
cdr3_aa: CASSLAPGDYEQYF

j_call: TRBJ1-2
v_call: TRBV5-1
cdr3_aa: CASSLRGTGEYGYTF

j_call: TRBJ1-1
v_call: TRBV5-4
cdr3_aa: CASSRKVTGNTEAFF

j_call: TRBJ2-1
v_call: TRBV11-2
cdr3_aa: CASSSYRALSSYNEQFF

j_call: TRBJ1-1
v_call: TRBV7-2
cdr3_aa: CASSLVSPENTEAFF

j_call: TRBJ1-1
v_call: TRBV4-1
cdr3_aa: CASSQGGANTEAFF

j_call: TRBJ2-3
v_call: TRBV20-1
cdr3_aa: CSAQGLDTQYF